What follows are 23 T cell receptor beta chains derived from one specimen sequenced in a study of blood T cells in healthy people across ages. Then a second PCR, running roughly 7 to 11 cycles, was carried out with a sample-barcoded 5' primer and a J-beta primer mix. One entry per CDR3 protein, called by TCRdb with MiXCR from the 5' RACE reads. Of about 800,000 distinct CDR3 sequences listed, around a quarter are singletons. These data were also filed under a second study, of T cells of mothers and their children.

Sequenced sample: blood. These receptors were taken from a boy aged 10-17 years in good health.

This clonotype was observed a handful of times. At one end, the junction sequence differs from germline, possibly due to a read error. The rearrangement joins TRBV20-1 to TRBJ1-2; no definite D call. The CDR3 loop spans 11 amino acids. Germline-derived CDR1 and CDR2 are DFQATT and SNEGSKA (reference sequence). The CDR3 loop is CSASVGNGHTF. CDR3 DNA sequence: TGCAGTGCTAGTGTGGGGAATGGCCACACCTTC.

This clonotype was detected a few times. This rearrangement joins TRBV7-8 to TRBJ2-7, with TRBD2 matching over 8 bases. The length of the CDR3 is 15 residues. V shed 10 bases, J shed 4 bases, and the junction held 15 bases outside the gene matches. CDR1 is SGHVS and CDR2 is FQNEAQ in the germline V gene. CDR3: CATSHPAGAGYEQYF. For the CDR3, the DNA is TGTGCCACCAGTCACCCAGCGGGAGCGGGTTACGAGCAGTACTTC.

This chain connects TRBV12-3 or TRBV12-4 to TRBJ1-4, with a tentative D call TRBD1 (5 bases). The CDR3 length is 14 residues. V dropped 4 bases and J dropped 8 bases, with 14 bases sitting between them. The CDR3 bases are TGTGCCAGCAGTTCGGGGACTACGTGGGAAAAACTGTTTTTT. This encodes CASSSGTTWEKLFF.

The chain employs TRBV20-1 and TRBJ2-2, with D unresolved. This CDR3 has 14 residues. The V gene's germline CDR1 is DFQATT and CDR2 SNEGSKA (reference sequence). V was pared by 6 bases and J by 0 bases, with 11 bases between. CDR3 nucleotide sequence: TGCAGTGCCGCGGTTAGAGCGAACACCGGGGAGCTGTTTTTT. It encodes CSAAVRANTGELFF.

This chain uses TRBV21-1 with TRBJ2-1; the table calls TRBD1, which could not be checked here. TRBV21-1 is marked as a pseudogene. The CDR3 consists of 14 residues. DNA of the CDR3: TGTGCCAGCAGCAAGGGACAGACCTACAATGAGCAGTTCTTC. Encoded protein: CASSKGQTYNEQFF.

The CDR3 DNA reads TGTGCCAGCAACATGGACCCCTACGAGCAGTACTTC. This encodes CASNMDPYEQYF. V usage is TRBV2 and J usage is TRBJ2-7; D call uncertain. CDR1 and CDR2 (germline): SNHLY, FYNNEI. This CDR3 spans 12 amino acids. Trimming took 7 bases from V and 2 from J, leaving 9 bases between them.

This clonotype was observed a few times. V and J are TRBV19 and TRBJ1-2, with a weak D call TRBD1 (6 bases). The CDR3 extends over 14 amino acids. The V gene lost 3 bases and the J gene lost 8 bases, with 16 bases spanning the gap. The germline CDR1 and CDR2 sequences are LNHDA and SQIVND (reference sequence). The CDR3 nucleotides are TGTGCCAGTAGTATTGGGGGCCGAGGTCGGGGCTACACCTTC. It is translated as CASSIGGRGRGYTF.

This clonotype was counted a few times. The chain links TRBV10-3 to TRBJ2-4, with D maybe TRBD2 (7 bases). V lost 4 bases and J lost 8, with 15 bases in between. Germline V gene lookup returns CDR1 ENHRY and CDR2 SYGVKD. CDR3 length equals 14 residues. CDR3 protein: CAISVSRGGHIQYF. The CDR3 DNA reads as TGTGCCATCAGTGTGTCCAGGGGAGGGCACATTCAGTACTTC.

The J gene is TRBJ2-2, the V gene TRBV21-1; whether TRBD1, the table's D call, matches the DNA was not checked. TRBV21-1 is a pseudogene locus. This CDR3 contains 16 residues. Here the CDR3 DNA reads TGTGCCAGCACCGCCCGGGCCACCGAGGGGGCCGGGGAGCTGTTTTTT. It translates to CASTARATEGAGELFF.

The chain couples TRBV19 to TRBJ2-3, with no clear D. There are 13 residues in the CDR3. Trimming shortened V by 5 bases and J by 0 bases, and 6 bases separated the two germline ends. The V gene's germline CDR1 is LNHDA and CDR2 SQIVND (reference sequence). CDR3 amino acids: CASSLHSTDTQYF. The DNA of the CDR3 is TGTGCCAGTAGTCTGCATAGCACAGATACGCAGTATTTT. The full variable domain, with the rest looked up from reference TRBV19 and TRBJ2-3, is DGGITQSPKYLFRKEGQNVTLSCEQNLNHDAMYWYRQDPGQGLRLIYYSQIVNDFQKGDIAEGYSVSREKKESFPLTVTSAQKNPTAFYLCASSLHSTDTQYFGPGTRLTVL.

The chain joins TRBV20-1 to TRBJ1-1; 12 nucleotides agree with TRBD1. J gave up 1 base and V 3 bases, and 12 bases lay outside the gene matches. The CDR3 runs to 18 residues. Germline V CDR1 and CDR2: DFQATT, SNEGSKA (reference sequence). CDR3 residues: CSARDPYGTGGANTEAFF. CDR3 nucleotides: TGCAGTGCTAGGGACCCCTACGGGACAGGGGGCGCGAACACTGAAGCTTTCTTT.

This chain links TRBV6-1 with TRBJ2-5; 8 bases are shared with TRBD2. CDR3 size: 15 residues. The germline V gene encodes CDR1 MNHNS and CDR2 SASEGT. The junction had 12 bases not matched to a gene; V was cut back by 7 bases and J by 5 bases. The CDR3 DNA is TGTGCCAGCAAGAGGCTAGCGGGTGGGGCGGAGACCCAGTACTTC. Translated: CASKRLAGGAETQYF.

The chain is built from TRBV2 and TRBJ1-5; no firm D call. Trimming left V 5 bases short and J 4 bases short, with 9 bases between. Germline V gene lookup returns CDR1 SNHLY and CDR2 FYNNEI. The CDR3 is 13 residues long. CDR3 nucleotide sequence: TGTGCCAGCAGTCCGGATATTAATCAGCCCCAGCATTTT. This gives the protein CASSPDINQPQHF.

The chain combines TRBV28 with TRBJ2-7, with 10 bases matching TRBD1. This CDR3 contains 15 residues. CDR1 and CDR2 (germline): MDHEN, SYDVKM. Losses at the gene ends were 5 bases for V and 7 bases for J; bases not matched to a gene: 11. The CDR3 DNA follows: TGTGCCAGCAGTCCCCGGGGGACAGGGGATCGGGAGCAGTACTTC. Encoded protein: CASSPRGTGDREQYF.

This clonotype was counted only a few times. The chain is built from TRBV4-1 and TRBJ2-3; TRBD2 matches at 10 bases. Germline-derived CDR1 and CDR2 are MGHRA and YSYEKL. J gave up 5 bases and V 6 bases, and 8 bases lay outside the gene matches. The CDR3 length is 15 residues. The CDR3 loop reads CASRPSGSSVDTQYF. For the CDR3, the DNA is TGCGCCAGCAGACCTAGCGGGAGCTCGGTAGATACGCAGTATTTT.

This clonotype showed up just a few times. CDR3 loop: CASTREGTDTQYF. In DNA, the CDR3 is TGCGCCAGCACAAGGGAGGGGACAGATACGCAGTATTTT. The gene calls are TRBV4-3 and TRBJ2-3; 7 positions match TRBD2. Germline CDR1 LGHNA, CDR2 YSLEER. With 7 bases clipped from V and 3 bases from J, the junction kept 4 bases outside the gene matches. The CDR3 totals 13 residues.

The V call is TRBV29-1, the J call TRBJ2-3; D remains unclear. The CDR3 contains 12 residues. V gave up 4 bases and J gave up 4 bases, with 9 bases separating them. Germline CDR1 is SQVTM and CDR2 is ANQGSEA. The CDR3 nucleotides are TGCAGCGTTGCCTGGGGTTCAGATACGCAGTATTTT. This encodes CSVAWGSDTQYF.

Only a few counts were recorded for this clonotype. Here the CDR3 DNA reads TGTGCCAGCCACCCAATCCCAATCTCTGGGGCCAACGTCCTGACTTTC. Residues: CASHPIPISGANVLTF. This rearrangement joins TRBV6-6 to TRBJ2-6; the D is unclear. V was pared by 8 bases and J by 0 bases, with 14 bases between. Germline CDR1 is MNHNY and CDR2 is SVGAGI (reference sequence). CDR3 size: 16 residues.

This clonotype was picked up a small number of times. The V gene is TRBV6-5, the J gene TRBJ1-2; D is ambiguous. Germline-derived CDR1 and CDR2 are MNHEY and SVGAGI. The CDR3 spans 15 residues. V lost 3 bases to trimming and J lost 4 bases, with 15 bases between them. The CDR3 bases are TGTGCCAGCAGTTATGCTCGAGGGCCCCGCTATGGCTACACCTTC. This translates into CASSYARGPRYGYTF.

This clonotype showed up just once. The chain joins TRBV7-8 to TRBJ2-5; D is perhaps TRBD2 (5 bases). The germline V and J ends were trimmed by 1 base and 13 bases, with 13 bases remaining between them. CDR1 and CDR2 (germline): SGHVS, FQNEAQ. This CDR3 is 12 amino acids long. CDR3 nucleotides: TGTGCCAGCAGCTTAGAGGGTCGGGAAACGTACTTC. Translating it yields CASSLEGRETYF. Drawing the rest from reference TRBV7-8 and TRBJ2-5, the complete variable domain is GAGVSQSPRYKVAKRGQDVALRCDPISGHVSLFWYQQALGQGPEFLTYFQNEAQLDKSGLPSDRFFAERPEGSVSTLKIQRTQQEDSAVYLCASSLEGRETYFGPGTRLLVL.

The V and J genes are TRBV7-9 and TRBJ2-1; no reliable D call. V lost 1 base and J 0 bases, leaving 13 bases between the germline ends. This CDR3 contains 17 residues. Germline loops: CDR1 SEHNR, CDR2 FQNEAQ (reference sequence). CDR3 amino acids: CASSLEISTSSYNEQFF. As DNA, the CDR3 is TGTGCCAGCAGCTTAGAAATCTCCACCAGCTCCTACAATGAGCAGTTCTTC.

CDR3: CASSHNRDGSSYEQYF. As DNA, the CDR3 is TGTGCCAGCAGCCATAACCGGGACGGGAGCTCCTACGAGCAGTACTTC. This rearrangement joins TRBV14 to TRBJ2-7; possible D gene TRBD2, 6 bases. V shed 3 bases and J shed 0 bases, with 15 bases lying between them. This CDR3 region has 16 residues. Germline V gene sequence: CDR1 SGHDN, CDR2 FVKESK.

This chain links TRBV19 with TRBJ1-5; D is perhaps TRBD1 (6 bases). The V and J ends lost 5 bases and 4 bases respectively, with 15 bases between them. The germline gives CDR1 LNHDA, CDR2 SQIVND (reference sequence). The CDR3 runs to 15 residues. The CDR3 bases are TGTGCCAGTAGTGCTCAGGGGTATGGAAATCAGCCCCAGCATTTT. It specifies CASSAQGYGNQPQHF.